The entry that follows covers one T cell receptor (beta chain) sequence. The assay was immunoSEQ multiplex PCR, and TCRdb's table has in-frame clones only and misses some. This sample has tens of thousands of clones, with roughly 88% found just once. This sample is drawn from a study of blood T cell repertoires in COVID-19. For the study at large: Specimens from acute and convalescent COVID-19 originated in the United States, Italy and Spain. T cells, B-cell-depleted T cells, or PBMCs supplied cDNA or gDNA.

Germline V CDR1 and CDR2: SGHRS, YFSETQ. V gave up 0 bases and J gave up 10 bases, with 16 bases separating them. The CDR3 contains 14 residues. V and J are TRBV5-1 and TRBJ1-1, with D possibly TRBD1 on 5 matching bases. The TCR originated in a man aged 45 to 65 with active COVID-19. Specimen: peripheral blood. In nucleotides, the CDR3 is TGCGCCAGCAGCTTGGTGGGGGGGACGGAGCGAGCTTTCTTT. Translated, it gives CASSLVGGTERAFF.